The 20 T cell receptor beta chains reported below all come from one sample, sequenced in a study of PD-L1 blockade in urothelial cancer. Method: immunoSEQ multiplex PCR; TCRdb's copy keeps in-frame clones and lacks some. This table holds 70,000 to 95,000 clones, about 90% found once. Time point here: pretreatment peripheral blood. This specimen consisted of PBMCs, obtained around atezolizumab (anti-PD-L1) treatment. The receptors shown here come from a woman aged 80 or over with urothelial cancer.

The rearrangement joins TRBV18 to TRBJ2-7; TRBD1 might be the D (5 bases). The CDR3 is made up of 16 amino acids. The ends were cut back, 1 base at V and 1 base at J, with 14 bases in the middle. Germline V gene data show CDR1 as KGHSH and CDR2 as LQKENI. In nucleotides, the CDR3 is TGTGCCAGCTCACCACAAGGTGACAGAGCTTCCTACGAGCAGTACTTC. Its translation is CASSPQGDRASYEQYF. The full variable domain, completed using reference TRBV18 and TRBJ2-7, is NAGVMQNPRHLVRRRGQEARLRCSPMKGHSHVYWYRQLPEEGLKFMVYLQKENIIDESGMPKERFSAEFPKEGPSILRIQQVVRGDSAAYFCASSPQGDRASYEQYFGPGTRLTVT.

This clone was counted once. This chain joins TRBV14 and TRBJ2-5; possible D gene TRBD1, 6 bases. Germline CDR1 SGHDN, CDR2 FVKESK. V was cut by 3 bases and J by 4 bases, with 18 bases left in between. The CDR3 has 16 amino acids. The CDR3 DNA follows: TGTGCCAGCAGCCATTGGACAGCGTGGGATGCAGAGACCCAGTACTTC. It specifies CASSHWTAWDAETQYF.

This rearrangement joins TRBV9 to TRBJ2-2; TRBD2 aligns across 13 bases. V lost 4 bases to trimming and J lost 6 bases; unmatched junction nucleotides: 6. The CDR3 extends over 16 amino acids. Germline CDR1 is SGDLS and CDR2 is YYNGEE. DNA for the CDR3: TGTGCCAGCAGCTCGCAGACTAGCGGGAGGCCCGGGGAGCTGTTTTTT. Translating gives CASSSQTSGRPGELFF.

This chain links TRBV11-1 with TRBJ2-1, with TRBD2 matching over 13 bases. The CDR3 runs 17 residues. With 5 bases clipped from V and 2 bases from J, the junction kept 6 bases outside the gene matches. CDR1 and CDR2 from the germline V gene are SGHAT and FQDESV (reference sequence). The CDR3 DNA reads TGTGCCAGCAGCCCATTACTAGCGGGAGGGCCCTACAATGAGCAGTTCTTC. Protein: CASSPLLAGGPYNEQFF.

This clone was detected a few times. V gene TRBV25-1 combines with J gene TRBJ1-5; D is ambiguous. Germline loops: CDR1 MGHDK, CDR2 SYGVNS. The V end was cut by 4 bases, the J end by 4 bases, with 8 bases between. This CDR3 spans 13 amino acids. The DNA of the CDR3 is TGTGCCAGCAGTGGCCTTGAGAATCAGCCCCAGCATTTT. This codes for CASSGLENQPQHF.

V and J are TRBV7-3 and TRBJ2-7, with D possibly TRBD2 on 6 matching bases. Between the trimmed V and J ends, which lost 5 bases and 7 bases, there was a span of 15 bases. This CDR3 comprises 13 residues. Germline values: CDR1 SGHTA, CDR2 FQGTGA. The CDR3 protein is CASSPIGAGEQYF. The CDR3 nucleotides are TGTGCCAGCAGCCCGATAGGGGCGGGAGAGCAGTACTTC.

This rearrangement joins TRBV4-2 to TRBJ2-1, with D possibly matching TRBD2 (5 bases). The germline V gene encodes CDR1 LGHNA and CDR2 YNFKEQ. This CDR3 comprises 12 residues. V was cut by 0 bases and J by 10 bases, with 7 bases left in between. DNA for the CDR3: TGTGCCAGCAGCCAAGAGGGAGTGGAGCAGTTCTTC. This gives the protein CASSQEGVEQFF.

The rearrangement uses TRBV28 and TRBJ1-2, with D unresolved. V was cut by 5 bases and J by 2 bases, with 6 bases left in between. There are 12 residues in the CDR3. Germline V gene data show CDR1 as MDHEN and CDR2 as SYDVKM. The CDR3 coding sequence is TGTGCCAGCAGTGGGAGGAACTATGGCTACACCTTC. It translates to CASSGRNYGYTF.

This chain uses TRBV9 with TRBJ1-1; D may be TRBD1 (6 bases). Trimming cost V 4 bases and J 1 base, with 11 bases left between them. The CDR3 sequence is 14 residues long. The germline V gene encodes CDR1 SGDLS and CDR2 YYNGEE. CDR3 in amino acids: CASSPGAENTEAFF. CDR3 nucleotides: TGTGCCAGCAGCCCAGGGGCAGAGAACACTGAAGCTTTCTTT.

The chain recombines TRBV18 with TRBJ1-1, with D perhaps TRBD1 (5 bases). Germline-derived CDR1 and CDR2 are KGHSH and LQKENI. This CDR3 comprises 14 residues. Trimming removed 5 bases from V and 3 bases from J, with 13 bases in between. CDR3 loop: CASSAREGYTEAFF. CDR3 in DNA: TGTGCCAGCTCAGCCAGGGAAGGGTACACTGAAGCTTTCTTT.

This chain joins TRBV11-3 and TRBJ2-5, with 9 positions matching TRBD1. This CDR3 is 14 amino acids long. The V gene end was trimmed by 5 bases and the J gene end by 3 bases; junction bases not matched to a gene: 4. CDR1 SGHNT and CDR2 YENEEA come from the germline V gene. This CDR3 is CASSQDRGKETQYF. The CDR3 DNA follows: TGTGCCAGCAGCCAGGACAGGGGTAAAGAGACCCAGTACTTC. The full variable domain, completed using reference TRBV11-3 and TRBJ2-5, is EAGVVQSPRYKIIEKKQPVAFWCNPISGHNTLYWYLQNLGQGPELLIRYENEEAVDDSQLPKDRFSAERLKGVDSTLKIQPAELGDSAVYLCASSQDRGKETQYFGPGTRLLVL.

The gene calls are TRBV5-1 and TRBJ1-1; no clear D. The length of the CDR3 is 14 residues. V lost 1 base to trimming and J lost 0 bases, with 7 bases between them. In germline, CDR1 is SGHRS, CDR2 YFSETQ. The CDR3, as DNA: TGCGCCAGCAGCTTGAGGAGTCTGAACACTGAAGCTTTCTTT. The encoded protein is CASSLRSLNTEAFF.

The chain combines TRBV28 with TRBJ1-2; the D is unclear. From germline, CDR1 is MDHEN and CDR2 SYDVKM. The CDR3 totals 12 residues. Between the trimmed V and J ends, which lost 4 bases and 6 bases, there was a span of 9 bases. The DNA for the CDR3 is TGTGCCAGCAGTTCCGTGGGCGATGGCTACACCTTC. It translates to CASSSVGDGYTF.

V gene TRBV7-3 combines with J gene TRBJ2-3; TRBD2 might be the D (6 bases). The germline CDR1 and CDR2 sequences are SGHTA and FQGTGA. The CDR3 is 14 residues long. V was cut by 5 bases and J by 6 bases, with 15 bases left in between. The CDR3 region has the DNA TGTGCCAGCAGCGCGGGACTCCCCCCCGATACGCAGTATTTT. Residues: CASSAGLPPDTQYF.

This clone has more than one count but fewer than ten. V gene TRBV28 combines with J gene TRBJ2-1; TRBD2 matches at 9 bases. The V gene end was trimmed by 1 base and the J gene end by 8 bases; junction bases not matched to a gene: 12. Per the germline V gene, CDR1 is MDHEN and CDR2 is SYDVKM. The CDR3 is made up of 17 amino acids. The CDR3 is CASSLSPGSSGIYEQFF. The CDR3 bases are TGTGCCAGCAGTTTATCCCCAGGTTCTAGCGGGATCTATGAGCAGTTCTTC.

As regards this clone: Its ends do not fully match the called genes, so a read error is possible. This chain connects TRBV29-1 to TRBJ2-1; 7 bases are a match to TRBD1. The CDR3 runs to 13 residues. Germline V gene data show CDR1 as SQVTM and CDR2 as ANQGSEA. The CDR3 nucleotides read TGCAGCGCTGAATGGACAGGTAGCAATGAGCAGTTCTTC. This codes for CSAEWTGSNEQFF.

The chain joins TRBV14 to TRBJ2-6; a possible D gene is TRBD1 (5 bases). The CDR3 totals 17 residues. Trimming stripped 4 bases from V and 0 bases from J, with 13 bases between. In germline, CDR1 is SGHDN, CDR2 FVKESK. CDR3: CASSRGRISSGANVLTF. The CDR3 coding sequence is TGTGCCAGCAGCCGGGGCAGGATAAGCTCTGGGGCCAACGTCCTGACTTTC.

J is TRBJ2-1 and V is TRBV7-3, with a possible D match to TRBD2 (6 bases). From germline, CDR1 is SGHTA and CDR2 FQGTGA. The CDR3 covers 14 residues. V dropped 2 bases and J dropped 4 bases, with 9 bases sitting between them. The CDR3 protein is CASSLVADYNEQFF. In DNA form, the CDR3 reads TGTGCCAGCAGCTTAGTAGCGGATTACAATGAGCAGTTCTTC.

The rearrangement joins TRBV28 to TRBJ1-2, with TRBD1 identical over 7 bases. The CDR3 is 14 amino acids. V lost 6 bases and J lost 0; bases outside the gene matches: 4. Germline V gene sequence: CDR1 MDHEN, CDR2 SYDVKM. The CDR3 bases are TGTGCCAGCAGACGGGGGACAGCTAACTATGGCTACACCTTC. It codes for CASRRGTANYGYTF.

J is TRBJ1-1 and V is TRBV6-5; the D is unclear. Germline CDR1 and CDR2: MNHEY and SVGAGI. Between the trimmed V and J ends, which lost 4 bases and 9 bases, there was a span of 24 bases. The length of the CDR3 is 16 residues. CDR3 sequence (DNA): TGTGCCAGCAGTTCCCGAGGGAGTCCGATGCTGGTGAAAGCTTTCTTT. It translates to CASSSRGSPMLVKAFF.